The rows below give T cell receptor beta chains drawn from one sample of a study of OX40 agonist ivuxolimab in advanced cancers. Clones were sequenced by immunoSEQ multiplex PCR, and TCRdb holds only the in-frame ones, with some missing. There are fewer than 65,000 clones in the sample; approximately 90% occur only once, and about 5% lies in the top ten. Sequences were derived from CD4+ or CD8+ T cells sorted from blood, sampled in a trial of the OX40 agonist ivuxolimab. These receptor sequences come from an adult with an advanced solid tumor such as melanoma, head and neck, liver or kidney cancer. Each CDR3 is given with its conserved first and last residue. The D gene is left open where the match is weak. Some rows have no size entry. The others give once, few or many, or a class for an expanded clone.

cdr3_nt	cdr3_aa	clone_size	v_call	j_call	d_call
TGTGCCATCAGAAATAGACAGGGGGGCTCTGGCTACACCTTC	CAIRNRQGGSGYTF	-	TRBV10-3	TRBJ1-2	TRBD1
TGTGCCAGCAGCCAACTGACCTACAATGAGCAGTTCTTC	CASSQLTYNEQFF	-	TRBV6-6	TRBJ2-1	-
TGTGCCAGCAGCCCCTCAATGGGGGCTTACGAGCAGTACTTC	CASSPSMGAYEQYF	once	TRBV7-2	TRBJ2-7	-
TGTGCCAGCAGCGGGAGCGGGAACTACAATGAGCAGTTCTTC	CASSGSGNYNEQFF	once	TRBV9	TRBJ2-1	TRBD2
TGTGCCAGCAGTTGGACTAGCGGGAGTAGGAACTCCTACAATGAGCAGTTCTTC	CASSWTSGSRNSYNEQFF	once	TRBV28	TRBJ2-1	TRBD2
TGCAGCGTGACTAACGGACAGCCGTATAGCAATCAGCCCCAGCATTTT	CSVTNGQPYSNQPQHF	-	TRBV29-1	TRBJ1-5	-
TGTGCCAGCAGTGTCCCTAGCGGATCCTATTTTGAGCAGTACTTC	CASSVPSGSYFEQYF	-	TRBV28	TRBJ2-7	TRBD2
TGTGCCAGCAGGGGTTTCACGAACACCGGGGAGCTGTTTTTT	CASRGFTNTGELFF	-	TRBV5-4	TRBJ2-2	-
TGTGCCAGCAGCTTAGGGATTAGGACTAGCGCTCACAATGAGCAGTTCTTC	CASSLGIRTSAHNEQFF	-	TRBV7-8	TRBJ2-1	TRBD2
TGTGCCAGCAGCTTCCGCCTCGGGAGGGAGGATGAAAAACTGTTTTTT	CASSFRLGREDEKLFF	once	TRBV5-6	TRBJ1-4	-
TGTGCCAGTACCCCAACGGGGACAGGGGGTCTCGTCTATGGCTACACCTTC	CASTPTGTGGLVYGYTF	-	TRBV19	TRBJ1-2	TRBD1
TGTGCCTGGAGGGAACAGAGGAACACTGAAGCTTTCTTT	CAWREQRNTEAFF	-	TRBV30	TRBJ1-1	-
TGTGCCAGCAGCTTGGTGACTAGCGGCCAAGAGACCCAGTACTTC	CASSLVTSGQETQYF	-	TRBV5-6	TRBJ2-5	TRBD2
TGCAGCGTTGAAGAGGCTAGCGGGAGGTTAGGCAATGAGCAGTTCTTC	CSVEEASGRLGNEQFF	-	TRBV29-1	TRBJ2-1	TRBD2
TGTGCCAGCAGCACGCCCGGGACAGGGATGTTACGAGATACGCAGTATTTT	CASSTPGTGMLRDTQYF	once	TRBV9	TRBJ2-3	TRBD1
TGTGCCAGCAGGAGACAGGGTGCATATAATTCACCCCTCCACTTT	CASRRQGAYNSPLHF	-	TRBV5-6	TRBJ1-6	TRBD1
TGTGCCAGTAGTATTTGGGGGCAGGGCGGCAATCAGCCCCAGCATTTT	CASSIWGQGGNQPQHF	-	TRBV19	TRBJ1-5	-
TGTGCCAGTAGTCCTCGAGGGACAAAAGAGACCCAGTACTTC	CASSPRGTKETQYF	-	TRBV19	TRBJ2-5	-
TGTGCCAGCAGCTTTGGTGCCTTTAATGAAAAACTGTTTTTT	CASSFGAFNEKLFF	-	TRBV7-9	TRBJ1-4	-
TGTGCCAGCAGCGACAGGGGTACGAGCACTGAAGCTTTCTTT	CASSDRGTSTEAFF	-	TRBV9	TRBJ1-1	TRBD1
TGTGCCAGCAGCTTAGGGCGTAGTACCGGGGAGCTGTTTTTT	CASSLGRSTGELFF	once	TRBV7-2	TRBJ2-2	-
TGTGCAAGCCGACCGTCTTCCTACGAGCAGTACTTC	CASRPSSYEQYF	-	TRBV21-1	TRBJ2-7	-
TGTGCCAGTAGTATAGGGGCGGGGGGAAGCAATCAGCCCCAGCATTTT	CASSIGAGGSNQPQHF	-	TRBV19	TRBJ1-5	-
TGTGCCAGCAGCTTAGTTGGCCGGGAGAAGGACGAGCAGTACTTC	CASSLVGREKDEQYF	-	TRBV7-9	TRBJ2-7	-
TGCGCCAGCAGCTTGACAGCCAGGGGAGAGACCCAGTACTTC	CASSLTARGETQYF	once	TRBV5-1	TRBJ2-5	-
TGTGCCAGCAGGGGTTTCGGACTAGCGAGTACAGATACGCAGTATTTT	CASRGFGLASTDTQYF	-	TRBV11-2	TRBJ2-3	TRBD2
TGTGCCAGTAGTGCACGTTCGGGCGGTCAGGTCCGGGGCTACACCTTC	CASSARSGGQVRGYTF	-	TRBV19	TRBJ1-2	-
TGCGCCAGCAGCTTGGTGCCAGGGAACATACCAAATAATTCACCCCTCCACTTT	CASSLVPGNIPNNSPLHF	-	TRBV5-1	TRBJ1-6	-
TGTGCCAGCAGCTTATCTAACTCTGGGGCCAACGTCCTGACTTTC	CASSLSNSGANVLTF	-	TRBV7-6	TRBJ2-6	-
TGTGCCAGCAGACAAGGACAGGGGACCTACGAGCAGTACTTC	CASRQGQGTYEQYF	few	TRBV6-5	TRBJ2-7	TRBD1
TGTGCCAGCAGTTCCCCCCTGCGGCTAGCGGGAAAGACCGGGGAGCTGTTTTTT	CASSSPLRLAGKTGELFF	-	TRBV27	TRBJ2-2	TRBD2
TGTGCCAGCAGCCAAGATGGGGGCAGGGCGGCTAATGAAAAACTGTTTTTT	CASSQDGGRAANEKLFF	few	TRBV4-2	TRBJ1-4	-
TGTGCCAGCAGCGTAGCTACGGGACTGCCCTACAATGAGCAGTTCTTC	CASSVATGLPYNEQFF	-	TRBV9	TRBJ2-1	-
TGTGCCAGCAGGGAGGGTAATGAGCAGTTCTTC	CASREGNEQFF	few	TRBV28	TRBJ2-1	-
TGTGCCAGCAGTTACCACGGGACTAGCGGAAACAATGAGCAGTTCTTC	CASSYHGTSGNNEQFF	-	TRBV6-5	TRBJ2-1	TRBD2
TGTGCCAGCAGCCAGGGGGGTAGCGGGAGGGCCTCCTACAATGAGCAGTTCTTC	CASSQGGSGRASYNEQFF	-	TRBV4-2	TRBJ2-1	TRBD2
TGTGCCAGCAGTAGCCGGGACCAAGAGACCCAGTACTTC	CASSSRDQETQYF	-	TRBV6-5	TRBJ2-5	-
TGTGCCAGCAGTTCTGAAGTTGGAGGAAACATTCAGTACTTC	CASSSEVGGNIQYF	-	TRBV27	TRBJ2-4	-
TGTGCCAGCAGTGAGGGGCTTGGGAGGCTACAGTATTTT	CASSEGLGRLQYF	-	TRBV2	TRBJ2-3	-
TGTGCCAGCAGGCCACACAGGCGTACAACTAATGAAAAACTGTTTTTT	CASRPHRRTTNEKLFF	few	TRBV28	TRBJ1-4	-
TGTGCCAGCAGCGTAGGGGGGGGTTCTTGGGAGACCCAGTACTTC	CASSVGGGSWETQYF	-	TRBV9	TRBJ2-5	TRBD2
TGTGCCAGCAGCTTACCGCCCGGGGGTTTAACCGGGGAGCTGTTTTTT	CASSLPPGGLTGELFF	-	TRBV7-9	TRBJ2-2	-
TGTGCCAGCAGTTTATCCCAAGGGACTAGCGGGAGAAATGAGCAGTTCTTC	CASSLSQGTSGRNEQFF	few	TRBV27	TRBJ2-1	TRBD2
TGTGCCACCAGCCAAGCGCTCCCTGAGCGGGCCCCAGGCTCCTACGAGCAGTACTTC	CATSQALPERAPGSYEQYF	-	TRBV15	TRBJ2-7	-
TGTGCCAGCTCACCGTTAGACAGGGTCGGGACTGAAGCTTTCTTT	CASSPLDRVGTEAFF	few	TRBV18	TRBJ1-1	TRBD1
TGTGCCAGCAGCGGAGGTGCGGGAGCCCCCTCCGGGGAGCTGTTTTTT	CASSGGAGAPSGELFF	-	TRBV7-9	TRBJ2-2	TRBD2
TGTGCCAGCAGCTTCAGGGAATCCGGGGAGCTGTTTTTT	CASSFRESGELFF	-	TRBV7-3	TRBJ2-2	-
TGTGCCATTAGAAGCGGGATGGTCAATGAGCAGTTCTTC	CAIRSGMVNEQFF	-	TRBV28	TRBJ2-1	TRBD2
TGTGCCAGTAGTCCGTCTTTTTTTTCTGGGGCCAACGTCCTGACTTTC	CASSPSFFSGANVLTF	-	TRBV19	TRBJ2-6	-
TGTGCCAGCAGTCCCTCTGGGGCCAACGTCCTGACTTTC	CASSPSGANVLTF	-	TRBV28	TRBJ2-6	-
TGTGCCAGCAGCCCAGGGGGCAATCAGCCCCAGCATTTT	CASSPGGNQPQHF	-	TRBV7-2	TRBJ1-5	-
TGTGCCAGCAGTTACTCTCTAGCGGGGTACAATGAGCAGTTCTTC	CASSYSLAGYNEQFF	-	TRBV6-5	TRBJ2-1	TRBD2
TGTGCCAGCAGTTCCCCAGATACGCAGTATTTT	CASSSPDTQYF	once	TRBV27	TRBJ2-3	-
TGTGCCAGCAGCGTGGGGGATCGAGAAAAACTGTTTTTT	CASSVGDREKLFF	-	TRBV9	TRBJ1-4	-
TGTGCCAGCACCTTACTCCGGACAGGGCACCGTGGGGGCTACACCTTC	CASTLLRTGHRGGYTF	-	TRBV6-6	TRBJ1-2	TRBD1
TGTGCCAGCAGGCGCCCGGACAGCCACAATTCACCCCTCCACTTT	CASRRPDSHNSPLHF	-	TRBV28	TRBJ1-6	-
TGTGCCAGCAGTAGGACAGGGGCATTTGCAGATACGCAGTATTTT	CASSRTGAFADTQYF	few	TRBV28	TRBJ2-3	TRBD1